A selection of T cell receptor beta chains follows, all from one sample in a study of shared clonotypes between healthy human individuals. Sequencing used immunoSEQ multiplex PCR; TCRdb keeps in-frame clones, though not all of them. The table records around 2.5 million clones, approximately 93% of them present only once. Material: naive CD4+ T cells from PBMCs. Receptors were obtained from a man aged 18-30 years in good health. Some clones in this sample may be carry-over from other donors' samples. CDR3s include the opening cysteine and the closing phenylalanine or tryptophan. D genes are given only for firm matches. The listing skips clone size in some rows; elsewhere it reads once, few, many or a size class.

TRBV2,.,TRBJ2-5,.,TGTGCCAGCAGTGAGCGGGACATTAGAGAGACCCAGTACTTC,CASSERDIRETQYF
TRBV18,.,TRBJ2-2,.,TGTGCCAGCTCCCAAGGCAGGGCAGACACCGGGGAGCTGTTTTTT,CASSQGRADTGELFF
TRBV11-2,.,TRBJ1-1,.,TGTGCCAGCAGCTTTCTCGGGGGGTCCACTGAAGCTTTCTTT,CASSFLGGSTEAFF
TRBV9,.,TRBJ2-3,.,TGTGCCAGCAGCGTAGGGGGACCAAGCACAGATACGCAGTATTTT,CASSVGGPSTDTQYF
TRBV5-1,.,TRBJ1-4,.,TGCGCCAGCAGCTTGGCCTCGGGGGGCGCGACCAATGAAAAACTGTTTTTT,CASSLASGGATNEKLFF
TRBV28,.,TRBJ1-2,.,TGTGCCAGCAGACGACAGGGCTACACCTTC,CASRRQGYTF
TRBV6-1,.,TRBJ2-2,.,TGTGCCAGCAGTGAAGCCGGCGGGTGGAACACCGGGGAGCTGTTTTTT,CASSEAGGWNTGELFF
TRBV5-5,.,TRBJ1-5,few,TGTGCCAGCAGCTTGTTGGGGGACCAGCCCCAGCATTTT,CASSLLGDQPQHF
TRBV5-4,.,TRBJ2-4,.,TGTGCCAGCAGCTTCGGCGGCATTCAGTACTTC,CASSFGGIQYF
TRBV28,TRBD1,TRBJ1-1,.,TGTGCCAGCAGTTTACGACAGGGTTCAGGACCGAGGACTGAAGCTTTCTTT,CASSLRQGSGPRTEAFF
TRBV7-3,.,TRBJ2-5,.,TGTGCCAGCAGCTTAATCGGGGGTCAAGAGACCCAGTACTTC,CASSLIGGQETQYF
TRBV6-6,TRBD2,TRBJ2-7,.,TGTGCCATCTCGGGGACTACGCCTTACGAGCAGTACTTC,CAISGTTPYEQYF
TRBV30,.,TRBJ2-7,once,TGTGCCTGGAGCGCGGGACGCCGGGAGCAGTACTTC,CAWSAGRREQYF
TRBV28,.,TRBJ1-1,.,TGTGCCAGCAGTGGCCCCCGCGAACTAACGGGAGCTTTCTTT,CASSGPRELTGAFF
TRBV28,.,TRBJ2-3,.,TGTGCCAGCAGTTTAGGGGCGCTAGCTTCAGATACGCAGTATTTT,CASSLGALASDTQYF
TRBV19,.,TRBJ1-4,.,TGTGCCAGTAGCTCCTATGAAAAACTGTTTTTT,CASSSYEKLFF
TRBV23-1,TRBD1,TRBJ1-2,.,TGCGCCAGCAGTCAAGCCGGGACAGGAAACTATGGCTACACCTTC,CASSQAGTGNYGYTF
TRBV5-1,.,TRBJ1-2,.,TGCGCCAGCAGCTTGGCCTGGACGGCTACTAACTATGGCTACACCTTC,CASSLAWTATNYGYTF
TRBV6-1,TRBD1,TRBJ2-7,.,TGTGCCAGCAGTCTCGCAGGGGGCTCGTACGAGCAGTACTTC,CASSLAGGSYEQYF
TRBV18,.,TRBJ2-5,.,TGTGCCAGCTCACCGTGGCGTCGAGGCGTCCAAGAGACCCAGTACTTC,CASSPWRRGVQETQYF
TRBV5-1,.,TRBJ2-3,few,TGCGCCAGCAGCTTGGGAGGCGGAAGCACAGATACGCAGTATTTT,CASSLGGGSTDTQYF
TRBV9,TRBD2,TRBJ2-1,.,TGTGCCAGCAGCGTTGAGACTAGCGGGGGATCCTACAATGAGCAGTTCTTC,CASSVETSGGSYNEQFF
TRBV11-3,TRBD1,TRBJ2-1,.,TGTGCCAGCAGCGCGCACAGGGGGCGATACAATGAGCAGTTCTTC,CASSAHRGRYNEQFF
TRBV5-6,.,TRBJ1-1,once,TGTGCCAGCAGCTTGGCCCTAGGGGGGGACACTGAAGCTTTCTTT,CASSLALGGDTEAFF
TRBV7-2,TRBD2,TRBJ2-5,.,TGTGCCAGCAGCCAAGGCACTAGCGTGATGGAGACCCAGTACTTC,CASSQGTSVMETQYF
TRBV5-1,TRBD1,TRBJ2-5,once,TGCGCCAGCAGCGGGACAGGCGGGGAGACCCAGTACTTC,CASSGTGGETQYF
TRBV10-3,.,TRBJ1-2,.,TGTGCCATCAGTGGCACCCGGGACCAGTATGGCTACACCTTC,CAISGTRDQYGYTF
TRBV11-2,TRBD2,TRBJ2-3,.,TGTGCCAGCAGCAACAGCGGCGGGACTAGCGGAGGGACCACAGATACGCAGTATTTT,CASSNSGGTSGGTTDTQYF
TRBV5-6,.,TRBJ2-1,.,TGTGCCAGCAGCCCAGGGCGGACCCTTTACAATGAGCAGTTCTTC,CASSPGRTLYNEQFF
TRBV29-1,.,TRBJ2-1,once,TGCAGCGTTGTCGCGGATAGCTCCTACAATGAGCAGTTCTTC,CSVVADSSYNEQFF
TRBV5-6,.,TRBJ2-3,.,TGTGCCAGCAGCCAACTAGATACGCAGTATTTT,CASSQLDTQYF
TRBV11-2,TRBD1,TRBJ2-5,.,TGTGCCAGCAGCTTTCGACAGGGGGCTTTTGAGACCCAGTACTTC,CASSFRQGAFETQYF